The 5 T cell receptor beta chains below come from one sample, sequenced in a study of cytomegalovirus exposure and HLA in healthy donors. The PCR ran on 60 Vbeta and 13 Jbeta primers. Repertoires were generated with immunoSEQ multiplex PCR, while TCRdb's copy carries only in-frame clones and drops some. The repertoire holds 120,000 or so clones, 15% to 19% seen once, with roughly 2% in the top ten. Sequencing input: PBMCs. Receptors were obtained from a woman between 18 and 29 years old in good health and CMV-seronegative.

The chain couples TRBV30 to TRBJ2-7; D remains ambiguous. V was trimmed by 0 bases and J by 7 bases, leaving 7 bases between them. Per the germline V gene, CDR1 is GTSNPN and CDR2 is SVGIG (reference sequence). The CDR3 spans 11 residues. CDR3 DNA: TGTGCCTGGAGTGTAAAGACAGAGCAGTACTTC. Translated, it gives CAWSVKTEQYF.

The chain joins TRBV30 to TRBJ2-5; the D gene is possibly TRBD1 (6 bases). This CDR3 contains 13 residues. Germline V gene data show CDR1 as GTSNPN and CDR2 as SVGIG (reference sequence). V shed 5 bases and J shed 4 bases, with 14 bases lying between them. The CDR3 here is CAWAVNRAETQYF. In DNA form, the CDR3 reads TGTGCCTGGGCCGTCAACAGGGCAGAGACCCAGTACTTC.

Comment on this clone: Within the sample, other DNA sequences also encode this same CDR3. V is TRBV6-1 and J is TRBJ1-6, with D possibly TRBD1 on 6 matching bases. Germline CDR1 reads MNHNS; CDR2 reads SASEGT. V was trimmed by 2 bases and J by 7 bases, leaving 12 bases between them. The CDR3 runs to 15 residues. CDR3 DNA: TGTGCCAGCAGTGAAACACAGGGAAGCAATTCACCCCTCCACTTT. Translated: CASSETQGSNSPLHF.

This clone was counted between two and nine times. V and J are TRBV5-1 and TRBJ2-3; perhaps TRBD1 as D (6 bases). The CDR3 runs 16 residues. Deletions cut 0 bases from V and 0 bases from J, with 11 bases between. CDR1 SGHRS and CDR2 YFSETQ come from the germline V gene. CDR3 sequence (DNA): TGCGCCAGCAGCTTGGCCGGGACAAAGAGCACAGATACGCAGTATTTT. Amino acids: CASSLAGTKSTDTQYF.

This clone has more than one count but fewer than ten. The chain uses TRBV6-5 and TRBJ1-2, with D tentatively TRBD1 (5 bases). Germline V gene sequence: CDR1 MNHEY, CDR2 SVGAGI. V lost 6 bases and J lost 0, with 14 bases in between. The CDR3 extends over 15 amino acids. Here the CDR3 reads CASSTLGAANYGYTF. CDR3 nucleotide sequence: TGTGCCAGCAGCACACTTGGGGCAGCTAACTATGGCTACACCTTC.